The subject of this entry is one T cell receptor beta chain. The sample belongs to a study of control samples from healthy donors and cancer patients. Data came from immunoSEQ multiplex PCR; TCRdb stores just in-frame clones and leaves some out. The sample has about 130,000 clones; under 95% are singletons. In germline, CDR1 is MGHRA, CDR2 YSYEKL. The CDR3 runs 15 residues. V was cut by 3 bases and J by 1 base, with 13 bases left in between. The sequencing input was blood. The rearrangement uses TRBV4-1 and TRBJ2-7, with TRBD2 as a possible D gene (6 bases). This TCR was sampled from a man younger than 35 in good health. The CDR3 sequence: CASSQEGSFSYEQYF. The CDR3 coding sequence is TGCGCCAGCAGCCAGGAGGGGAGTTTTTCCTACGAGCAGTACTTC.